This T cell receptor delta chain was observed in a study of gamma-delta T cells after stem cell transplantation. The CDR3 covers 24 residues. The germline CDR1 and CDR2 sequences are TSWWSYY and QGS. Unmatched junction bases numbered 26, after V lost 1 base and J lost 3 bases. TCRdb reanalysed the RT-PCR reads with CATT. The sample lists about 1,100 delta-chain clones; about 12% were seen once. As regards this clone: A much more abundant neighbour one base away suggests this may be a read error.

The TCR comes from a human donor. It is not recorded whose cells these are; they may come from a transplant donor. This rearrangement joins TRDV1 to TRDJ1; 13 bases are shared with TRDD3. Sequences were obtained from gamma-delta T cells. CDR3 DNA: TGTGCTCTTGGGGAACCTCCACCCCGGCCCCAGTACTGGGGGATACGCTTGGGAGCCGATAAACTCATCTTT. Translation gives CALGEPPPRPQYWGIRLGADKLIF.